One sample yielded the 24 T cell receptor beta chains listed below, sequenced in a study of T cell responses to AZD1222 COVID-19 vaccine. Generated by immunoSEQ multiplex PCR, the TCRdb table keeps only in-frame clones and is missing some. The table has about 150,000 clones, nearly 90% seen once. The sequencing used peripheral blood, collected on day 0 of AZD1222 vaccination. These receptors all come from an adult in good health.

The rearrangement uses TRBV12-3 or TRBV12-4 and TRBJ1-6; no reliable D call. V gave up 3 bases and J gave up 7 bases, with 4 bases separating them. The CDR3 is made up of 12 amino acids. CDR3 loop: CASSFPNSPLHF. For the CDR3, the DNA is TGTGCCAGCAGTTTCCCCAATTCACCCCTCCACTTT.

In this sample, this clone turned up a few times. The CDR3: CASSIGSLGSNQPQHF. CDR3 nucleotide sequence: TGTGCCAGTAGTATTGGGTCACTGGGGAGCAATCAGCCCCAGCATTTT. V gene TRBV19 combines with J gene TRBJ1-5; no clear D gene. The V end lost 3 bases, the J end lost 1 base, and 13 bases lay between the germline ends. The CDR3 runs 16 residues. Germline V lookup: CDR1 LNHDA, CDR2 SQIVND (reference sequence).

The chain recombines TRBV4-3 with TRBJ2-1; no clear D. Germline V gene sequence: CDR1 LGHNA, CDR2 YSLEER. This CDR3 has 15 residues. Trimming left V 0 bases short and J 8 bases short, with 14 bases between. The CDR3 nucleotides are TGCGCCAGCAGCCAAGAGAGCTCGGGTAGGGATGAGCAGTTCTTC. Translation: CASSQESSGRDEQFF.

The chain couples TRBV7-6 to TRBJ1-1; a weak D match, TRBD1 (5 bases). CDR3 length: 13 amino acids. Looked up from germline, CDR1 is SGHVS and CDR2 is FNYEAQ. V gave up 1 base and J gave up 10 bases, with 13 bases separating them. The CDR3 nucleotides are TGTGCCAGCAGCTTAGGGGCAGGGACCGCAGCTTTCTTT. It specifies CASSLGAGTAAFF.

The table lists this clone with a few counts. This chain connects TRBV6-5 to TRBJ1-2; D gene uncertain. The germline gives CDR1 MNHEY, CDR2 SVGAGI. V was trimmed by 0 bases and J by 8 bases, leaving 16 bases between them. This CDR3 region has 15 residues. The CDR3 DNA sequence: TGTGCCAGCAGTTACTCCTCGTTGAGGGTCCTGGGCTACACCTTC. It codes for CASSYSSLRVLGYTF.

The genes are TRBV4-1 and TRBJ1-2; D unclear. Trimming left V 2 bases short and J 8 bases short, with 12 bases between. The CDR3 consists of 13 residues. Germline lookup yields CDR1 MGHRA and CDR2 YSYEKL. The CDR3 DNA follows: TGCGCCAGCAGCCAACCAGCACTGTCGGGCTACACCTTC. Amino acids: CASSQPALSGYTF.

The chain joins TRBV2 to TRBJ1-5, with 8 bases fitting TRBD1. The CDR3 spans 15 residues. Trimming removed 6 bases from V and 2 bases from J; junction bases left unmatched: 6. Per the germline V gene, CDR1 is SNHLY and CDR2 is FYNNEI. CDR3 DNA sequence: TGTGCCAGCAGAGCAGGGACAGGCGGCAATCAGCCCCAGCATTTT. This sequence encodes CASRAGTGGNQPQHF.

The V call is TRBV28, the J call TRBJ1-4; perhaps TRBD1 as D (5 bases). Germline values: CDR1 MDHEN, CDR2 SYDVKM. Trimming pared 5 bases from V and 8 bases from J, leaving 21 bases between. This CDR3 spans 16 amino acids. DNA of the CDR3: TGTGCCAGCAGTCCGGGCGGGGGGGGATCTTCGGAAAAACTGTTTTTT. This translates into CASSPGGGGSSEKLFF.

This clone was observed a single time. This rearrangement joins TRBV5-1 to TRBJ2-3, with D possibly being TRBD2 (6 bases). Germline V CDR1 and CDR2: SGHRS, YFSETQ. The CDR3 is made up of 17 amino acids. Trimming removed 4 bases from V and 0 bases from J, with 18 bases in between. The CDR3 is CASSPLGGALSTDTQYF. CDR3 coding DNA: TGCGCCAGCAGCCCTCTCGGGGGAGCACTGAGCACAGATACGCAGTATTTT.

The rearrangement joins TRBV5-6 to TRBJ1-1, with 8 bases fitting TRBD1. The trim removed 2 bases at V and 4 bases at J, leaving 10 bases unmatched. Germline V gene sequence: CDR1 SGHDT, CDR2 YYEEEE. The CDR3 consists of 16 residues. The CDR3 nucleotides read TGTGCCAGCAGCTTAACGACAGGGGTGACGGTCACTGAAGCTTTCTTT. It codes for CASSLTTGVTVTEAFF.

Concerning this clone itself: At the DNA level, this CDR3 is encoded by other sequences in the same sample as well. The chain couples TRBV18 to TRBJ2-2; D gene ambiguous. Deletions cut 1 base from V and 3 bases from J, with 3 bases between. CDR1 KGHSH and CDR2 LQKENI come from the germline V gene. This CDR3 has 13 residues. The CDR3 reads CASSPRDTGELFF. CDR3 nucleotides: TGTGCCAGCTCACCACGGGACACCGGGGAGCTGTTTTTT.

The chain couples TRBV6-5 to TRBJ1-5; unclear D gene. Deletions cut 4 bases from V and 2 bases from J, with 6 bases between. CDR1 and CDR2 (germline): MNHEY, SVGAGI. The CDR3 length is 13 residues. CDR3: CASSLNGNQPQHF. CDR3 in DNA: TGTGCCAGCAGTTTGAACGGCAATCAGCCCCAGCATTTT.

This clone was detected only once. The chain recombines TRBV30 with TRBJ1-2; the D is unclear. The germline gives CDR1 GTSNPN, CDR2 SVGIG (reference sequence). V was shortened by 0 bases and J by 3 bases, with 11 bases between the two germline ends. This CDR3 comprises 14 residues. The CDR3 is CAWSVPVIDYGYTF. The DNA for the CDR3 is TGTGCCTGGAGTGTACCGGTGATAGACTATGGCTACACCTTC.

The chain employs TRBV19 and TRBJ2-1; D may be TRBD1 or TRBD2 (6 bases each). Germline V gives CDR1 LNHDA, CDR2 SQIVND (reference sequence). The ends were cut back, 5 bases at V and 4 bases at J, with 15 bases in the middle. The CDR3 covers 15 residues. The DNA for the CDR3 is TGTGCCAGTAGTGGACGTGGGGGGCAATACAATGAGCAGTTCTTC. It encodes CASSGRGGQYNEQFF.

The rearrangement uses TRBV5-4 and TRBJ2-2; 10 bases line up with TRBD2. The trim removed 3 bases at V and 4 bases at J, leaving 9 bases unmatched. This CDR3 comprises 17 residues. The germline V gene encodes CDR1 SGHNT and CDR2 YYREEE (reference sequence). The CDR3 nucleotides read TGTGCCAGCAGCTGGGAACCGACTAGCGGGCTCACCGGGGAGCTGTTTTTT. Translation gives CASSWEPTSGLTGELFF. The variable domain in full, with the rest retrieved from reference TRBV5-4 and TRBJ2-2, is ETGVTQSPTHLIKTRGQQVTLRCSSQSGHNTVSWYQQALGQGPQFIFQYYREEENGRGNFPPRFSGLQFPNYSSELNVNALELDDSALYLCASSWEPTSGLTGELFFGEGSRLTVL.

This chain joins TRBV28 and TRBJ1-2, with 10 bases matching TRBD1. CDR3 length equals 15 residues. V dropped 5 bases and J dropped 8; count of bases not matched to a gene: 11. The germline V gene has CDR1 MDHEN and CDR2 SYDVKM. The CDR3 DNA reads TGTGCCAGCAGTGTGACCGGGACAGGGGAATTGGGCTACACCTTC. Protein: CASSVTGTGELGYTF.

The V and J genes are TRBV15 and TRBJ1-2; weak D call: TRBD1 (6 bases). V dropped 4 bases and J dropped 8 bases, with 32 bases sitting between them. The CDR3 consists of 19 residues. From germline, CDR1 is LNHNV and CDR2 YYDKDF (reference sequence). DNA of the CDR3: TGTGCCACCAGCACCGTACGGGGGGCCGACCCGAACTATGGGTTCGGCTACACCTTC. Its translation is CATSTVRGADPNYGFGYTF.

This chain links TRBV7-2 with TRBJ2-7, with 7 bases matching TRBD1. This CDR3 has 14 residues. J was trimmed by 3 bases and V by 5 bases; bases with no gene match: 7. The germline CDR1 and CDR2 sequences are SGHTA and FQGNSA. CDR3: CASSPFGQDYEQYF. In DNA form, the CDR3 reads TGTGCCAGCAGCCCCTTTGGACAGGACTACGAGCAGTACTTC.

This chain connects TRBV27 to TRBJ1-5, with a tentative D call TRBD1 (6 bases). Germline CDR1 and CDR2: MNHEY and SMNVEV (reference sequence). V was cut by 5 bases and J by 3 bases, with 14 bases left in between. This CDR3 spans 15 amino acids. The DNA of the CDR3 is TGTGCCAGCAGTCTCGCGGGGGCGATCAATCAGCCCCAGCATTTT. Protein product: CASSLAGAINQPQHF.

The V call is TRBV28, the J call TRBJ2-2; tentatively, D is TRBD2 (6 bases). CDR3 length: 15 amino acids. V was clipped by 3 bases and J by 3 bases, with 11 bases between them. CDR1 and CDR2 (germline): MDHEN, SYDVKM. CDR3 nucleotide sequence: TGTGCCAGCAGTTTCTCAGCGGGCTACACCGGGGAGCTGTTTTTT. It specifies CASSFSAGYTGELFF.

The rearrangement joins TRBV15 to TRBJ1-4, with unresolved D. The CDR3 is made up of 14 amino acids. In germline, CDR1 is LNHNV, CDR2 YYDKDF (reference sequence). Trimming cost V 0 bases and J 4 bases, with 6 bases left between them. CDR3 amino acids: CATSRDLVNEKLFF. In DNA, the CDR3 is TGTGCCACCAGCAGAGATTTGGTTAATGAAAAACTGTTTTTT. Full variable domain (outside the CDR3, taken from reference TRBV15 and TRBJ1-4): DAMVIQNPRYQVTQFGKPVTLSCSQTLNHNVMYWYQQKSSQAPKLLFHYYDKDFNNEADTPDNFQSRRPNTSFCFLDIRSPGLGDTAMYLCATSRDLVNEKLFFGSGTQLSVL.

V usage is TRBV4-1 and J usage is TRBJ2-1; tentatively, D is TRBD2 (6 bases). Between the trimmed V and J ends, which lost 2 bases and 5 bases, there was a span of 13 bases. The CDR3 length is 15 residues. Germline CDR1 MGHRA, CDR2 YSYEKL. The CDR3 loop reads CASSQNAGLNNEQFF. The CDR3 DNA follows: TGCGCCAGCAGCCAAAATGCGGGACTGAACAATGAGCAGTTCTTC.

The chain recombines TRBV24-1 with TRBJ2-5; TRBD2 matches 12 bases. This CDR3 is 16 amino acids long. CDR1 and CDR2 (germline): KGHDR, SFDVKD. V was clipped by 2 bases and J by 5 bases; unmatched bases: 5. CDR3 DNA sequence: TGTGCCACCAGTGATTCTAGCGGGAGGGCCTTGGAGACCCAGTACTTC. Its translation is CATSDSSGRALETQYF.

The count of this clone is one. The chain couples TRBV27 to TRBJ2-7, with D perhaps TRBD1 (5 bases). This CDR3 contains 14 residues. The ends were cut back, 1 base at V and 2 bases at J, with 9 bases in the middle. Germline V CDR1 and CDR2: MNHEY, SMNVEV (reference sequence). The CDR3 reads CASSLFQGTYEQYF. The CDR3 nucleotides read TGTGCCAGCAGTTTATTCCAGGGAACCTACGAGCAGTACTTC.